This TCR beta chain was captured in a study of blood T cell repertoires in COVID-19. Looking at the study overall: Material from acute and convalescent COVID-19 was sourced from the United States, Italy and Spain. In each case, the material was cDNA or gDNA derived from T cells, B-cell-depleted T cells, or PBMCs.

Sequencing used immunoSEQ multiplex PCR; TCRdb keeps in-frame clones, though not all of them. The sample contains 150,000 to 200,000 clones, around 83% of which appear only once. The Seattle patients joined while their infection was active and were tracked longitudinally afterward. The CDR3 spans 16 residues. The V gene's germline CDR1 is SGHNT and CDR2 YYREEE (reference sequence). V lost 4 bases, J lost 0 bases, and 15 bases lay in between. The rearrangement uses TRBV5-4 and TRBJ2-3; unclear D gene. Sequencing was performed on peripheral blood. The source is a woman in her fifties or sixties with COVID-19, enrolled during active disease. In nucleotides, the CDR3 is TGTGCCAGCAGCCCCCGAGCCCGCGAAAGCACAGATACGCAGTATTTT. This sequence encodes CASSPRARESTDTQYF.